The T cell receptor (beta chain) described here comes from a study of T cells in Graves' hyperthyroidism and ophthalmopathy. For the study at large: Peripheral blood samples were taken at initial diagnosis, prior to any treatment. Study observations and caveats: Blood also held most thyroid clonotypes expanded beyond 0.001. In validation, the model predicted ophthalmopathy. These predictions came a median around 5.9 months before onset.

TCR beta CDR3 region amplification was performed from RNA transcripts. RT-PCR in the first round (using the HTBI primer set) targeted the TCR CDR3. Via MiXCR, TCRdb re-called the multiplex PCR reads, giving one row per CDR3 protein. The sample lists around 600,000 distinct CDR3 sequences; about 14% were seen once. Fresh peripheral blood, approximately 9.7 ml, was the source of the PBMCs. This clonotype was picked up many times. As yet, its antigen is unknown. The V and J ends lost 6 bases and 4 bases respectively, with 21 bases between them. The germline CDR1 and CDR2 sequences are DFQATT and SNEGSKA (reference sequence). CDR3 length: 15 amino acids.

The J gene is TRBJ1-2, the V gene TRBV20-1; D is unclear. This sequence originates from a woman between 45 and 60 years old with Graves' ophthalmopathy. The material sequenced was blood. Here the CDR3 reads CSAYPKAGHLYGYTF. Here the CDR3 DNA reads TGCAGTGCGTACCCCAAGGCAGGCCACCTCTATGGCTACACCTTC.